This passage covers 7 T cell receptor beta chains from one sample sequenced in a study of T cells in Graves' hyperthyroidism and ophthalmopathy. RNA transcripts were the template for amplifying TCR beta CDR3 regions. The HTBI primer set drove a first-round RT-PCR of the TCR CDR3. Each CDR3 protein gets one entry after TCRdb re-called the multiplex PCR reads with MiXCR. Found here are roughly 100,000 distinct CDR3 sequences, roughly half of them singletons; the top ten hold roughly 27%. The sample was blood. Receptor source: a woman between 35 and 50 years old with Graves' hyperthyroidism.

The chain combines TRBV19 with TRBJ1-1, with 10 positions matching TRBD1. The germline gives CDR1 LNHDA, CDR2 SQIVND (reference sequence). V dropped 5 bases and J dropped 5; count of bases not matched to a gene: 8. The CDR3 runs to 15 residues. The CDR3 DNA is TGTGCCAGTAGTCGGGGACAGGGGATGAGGACTGAAGCTTTCTTT. Translating gives CASSRGQGMRTEAFF.

This clonotype was counted ten times or more. The chain links TRBV5-5 to TRBJ1-4; no reliable D call. V shed 4 bases and J shed 3 bases, with 10 bases lying between them. Germline V CDR1 and CDR2: SGHKS, YYEKEE (reference sequence). The CDR3 sequence is 14 residues long. CDR3 sequence: CASSRSTANEKLFF. The CDR3 DNA follows: TGTGCCAGCAGCCGTAGTACGGCTAATGAAAAACTGTTTTTT.

This chain joins TRBV7-2 and TRBJ2-3; 10 bases align to TRBD2. This CDR3 contains 15 residues. From germline, CDR1 is SGHTA and CDR2 FQGNSA. Trimming removed 6 bases from V and 5 bases from J; junction bases left unmatched: 8. The CDR3 loop is CASRAGTSAIDTQYF. CDR3 sequence (DNA): TGTGCCAGCAGAGCCGGGACTAGCGCCATAGATACGCAGTATTTT.

In its sample, this clonotype was seen once. CDR3 loop: CASSDSITSPGQHYGYTF. CDR3 in DNA: TGTGCCAGCAGTGACTCGATAACATCACCCGGGCAGCACTATGGCTACACCTTC. The chain has TRBV7-2 and TRBJ1-2, with D hard to call. CDR1 is SGHTA, CDR2 FQGNSA, per germline. CDR3 size: 18 residues. Trimming left V 6 bases short and J 3 bases short, with 26 bases between.

In the case of this clonotype: A much bigger clone sits one base away, suggesting this may be a read error. The CDR3 protein is CAISYLVVPTTEQYF. The CDR3 DNA reads as TGTGCCATCAGTTACCTGGTAGTCCCCACCACCGAGCAGTACTTC. The chain recombines TRBV10-3 with TRBJ2-7; no firm D call. The CDR3 spans 15 residues. Trimming stripped 5 bases from V and 6 bases from J, with 20 bases between. Germline CDR1 and CDR2: ENHRY and SYGVKD.

This chain joins TRBV4-2 and TRBJ2-7, with 8 nucleotides matching TRBD1. Germline V gene sequence: CDR1 LGHNA, CDR2 YNFKEQ. Unmatched junction bases numbered 5, after V lost 0 bases and J lost 4 bases. The CDR3 runs 15 residues. The CDR3 here is CASSQEWQGAYEQYF. The CDR3 region has the DNA TGTGCCAGCAGCCAAGAGTGGCAGGGGGCTTACGAGCAGTACTTC.

The V and J genes are TRBV15 and TRBJ2-7; D perhaps matches TRBD1 (6 bases). The germline V gene encodes CDR1 LNHNV and CDR2 YYDKDF (reference sequence). The CDR3 covers 14 residues. Trimming removed 0 bases from V and 3 bases from J, with 9 bases in between. In nucleotides, the CDR3 is TGTGCCACCAGCAGAGATAGGGGGTTCTACGAGCAGTACTTC. This sequence encodes CATSRDRGFYEQYF.